The clone carrying this TCR beta chain appeared once. The antigen remains undetermined. This sample was taken from a study of cytomegalovirus exposure and HLA in healthy donors. About the study: Early released data comprised around 80 million unique TCRs from HLA-typed donors.

The length of the CDR3 is 13 residues. CDR1 is SGDLS and CDR2 is YYNGEE in the germline V gene. V shed 6 bases, J shed 8 bases, and the junction held 7 bases outside the gene matches. General study results and limits: Associated with HLA alleles at 0.05 false discovery rate in a later analysis were some 16,000 TCR beta sequences. One variant, a missense change in DCLRE1C, was linked in a later analysis to TCR beta V- and J-gene trimming.

The PCR ran on 60 Vbeta and 13 Jbeta primers. The protocol was immunoSEQ multiplex PCR, while the TCRdb copy is restricted to in-frame clones and leaves out a portion. The data hold approximately 150,000 clones, with approximately 70% observed a single time. The receptor was isolated from a woman aged 55-75 years in good health and CMV-seronegative. The rearrangement uses TRBV9 and TRBJ2-1; 8 bases map to TRBD1. Sequenced input: PBMCs. CDR3 residues: CASTPDRGHEQFF. In DNA, the CDR3 is TGTGCCAGCACCCCAGACAGGGGACATGAGCAGTTCTTC.